This TCR beta chain was retrieved from a study of cytomegalovirus exposure and HLA in healthy donors. Across the whole study: About 179 million T cells yielded around 120 million unique TCR beta sequences in earlier analysis. Study-level findings and limits: Among TCR beta chains of equal frequency, HLA-associated ones were more clonally expanded in a later analysis. Compared with the approximately 680-donor mean, an Asian-associated ancestry cluster reportedly had fewer N-insertions, according to a later analysis. In vitro work confirmed that a few CMV-associated chains recognize CMV antigens.

In germline, CDR1 is LNHDA, CDR2 SQIVND (reference sequence). Trimming removed 4 bases from V and 4 bases from J, with 14 bases in between. The CDR3 runs to 14 residues. A remark on this clone: Its antigen is currently unknown.

The study ran its PCR with 60 Vbeta and 13 Jbeta primers. The method was immunoSEQ multiplex PCR; TCRdb's version includes in-frame clones alone and lacks a portion of them. This sample yields tens of thousands of clones, of which about three fifths are seen a single time; 3.5% to 4.5% belongs to the top ten. The sequence came from a man in his thirties or forties in good health and CMV-seronegative. The chain is built from TRBV19 and TRBJ2-7, with D possibly TRBD2 on 5 matching bases. The sample comprised PBMCs. The CDR3 DNA reads as TGTGCCAGTAGTACAGCTTTCGAGGGATACGAGCAGTACTTC. Translating it yields CASSTAFEGYEQYF.